This T cell receptor beta chain was observed in a study of graft-versus-host responses after intestinal transplantation. Overall study context: The transplants performed in recipients were multivisceral, liver-intestinal, or isolated intestinal. All recipients were given anti-thymocyte globulin induction, and tacrolimus and steroids were then administered for 2 to 4 years.

Concerning this clone: Its antigen is not known.

This table comes from immunoSEQ multiplex PCR, and its TCRdb copy is limited to in-frame clones, with some not included. The profile covers some 88,000 clones, with approximately 94% appearing a single time and more than 1.5% taken by the ten largest. Germline V CDR1 and CDR2: SNHLY, FYNNEI. The V and J ends lost 4 bases and 0 bases respectively, with 16 bases between them. The CDR3 runs 18 residues. General study points: The study found high graft-versus-host to host-versus-graft clonal ratios in allografts of patients with graft-donor T cell macrochimerism. Early post-transplant HvG declines showed an association with peak circulating GvH clone levels.

Sequences were derived from unstimulated CD8+ T cells sorted from spleen or lymph node cells, sampled before intestinal transplant. This TCR was sampled from a human donor who received an intestinal transplant. The J gene is TRBJ2-6, the V gene TRBV2; D call uncertain. The CDR3 protein is CASSVHADGFSGANVLTF. The DNA for the CDR3 is TGTGCCAGCAGTGTTCATGCCGACGGGTTCTCTGGGGCCAACGTCCTGACTTTC.